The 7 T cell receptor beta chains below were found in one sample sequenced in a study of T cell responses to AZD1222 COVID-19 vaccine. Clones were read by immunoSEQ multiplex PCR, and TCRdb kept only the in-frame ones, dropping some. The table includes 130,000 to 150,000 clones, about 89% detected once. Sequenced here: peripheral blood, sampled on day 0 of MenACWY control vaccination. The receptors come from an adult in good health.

This CDR3 is CATSRNTGNTEAFF. The DNA of the CDR3 is TGTGCCACCAGCAGGAATACGGGGAACACTGAAGCTTTCTTT. V and J are TRBV15 and TRBJ1-1; D gene ambiguous. Trimming stripped 3 bases from V and 1 base from J, with 9 bases between. The CDR3 extends over 14 amino acids. Germline CDR1 and CDR2: LNHNV and YYDKDF (reference sequence).

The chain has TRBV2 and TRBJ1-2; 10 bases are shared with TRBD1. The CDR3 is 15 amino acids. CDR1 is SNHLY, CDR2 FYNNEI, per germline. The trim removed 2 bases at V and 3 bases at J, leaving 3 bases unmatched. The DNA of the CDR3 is TGTGCCAGCAGTGAAACCGGGACAGGGGACTATGGCTACACCTTC. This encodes CASSETGTGDYGYTF.

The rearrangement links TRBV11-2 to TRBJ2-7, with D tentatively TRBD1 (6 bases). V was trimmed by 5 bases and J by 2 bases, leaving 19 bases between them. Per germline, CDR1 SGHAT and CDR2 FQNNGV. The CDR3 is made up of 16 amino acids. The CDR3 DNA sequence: TGTGCCAGCAGCCATCTGCCGGGACACGAAACCTACGAGCAGTACTTC. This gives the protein CASSHLPGHETYEQYF. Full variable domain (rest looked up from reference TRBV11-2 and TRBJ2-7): EAGVAQSPRYKIIEKRQSVAFWCNPISGHATLYWYQQILGQGPKLLIQFQNNGVVDDSQLPKDRFSAERLKGVDSTLKIQPAKLEDSAVYLCASSHLPGHETYEQYFGPGTRLTVT.

CDR3 amino acids: CASSPGLVGVREQYF. In DNA, the CDR3 is TGTGCCAGCAGTCCGGGCCTCGTGGGTGTAAGGGAGCAGTACTTC. The chain carries TRBV6-5 and TRBJ2-7; unclear D gene. Germline V CDR1 and CDR2: MNHEY, SVGAGI. The V gene lost 5 bases and the J gene lost 7 bases, with 21 bases spanning the gap. The CDR3 totals 15 residues.

The CDR3 loop is CASSPGTVGSPLHF. In DNA, the CDR3 is TGTGCCAGCAGTCCGGGGACAGTCGGGTCACCCCTCCACTTT. The chain links TRBV2 to TRBJ1-6; TRBD1 aligns across 7 bases. CDR1 and CDR2 from the germline V gene are SNHLY and FYNNEI. The CDR3 spans 14 residues. After removal of 5 bases from V and 10 bases from J, the junction contained 8 bases not matched to a gene.

The DNA for the CDR3 is TGTGCCTGGAGTGGGCAGGGGGCAGGTCAGCCCCAGCATTTT. It encodes CAWSGQGAGQPQHF. The chain has TRBV30 and TRBJ1-5; 8 nucleotides line up with TRBD1. Looked up from germline, CDR1 is GTSNPN and CDR2 is SVGIG (reference sequence). V lost 1 base, J lost 6 bases, and 5 bases stayed unmatched. This CDR3 spans 14 amino acids.

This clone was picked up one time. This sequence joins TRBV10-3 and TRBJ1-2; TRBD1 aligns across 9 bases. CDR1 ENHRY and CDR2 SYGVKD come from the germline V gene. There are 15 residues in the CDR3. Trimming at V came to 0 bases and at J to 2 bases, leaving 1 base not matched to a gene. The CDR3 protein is CAISESGTGNYGYTF. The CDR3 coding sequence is TGTGCCATCAGTGAGTCGGGGACAGGGAACTATGGCTACACCTTC.